Listed below are T cell receptor beta chains from one sample, sequenced in a study of T cells after yellow fever vaccination. TCRdb re-analysed the 5' RACE reads in MiXCR, keeping a single row per CDR3 protein. The sample contains 500,000 to 650,000 distinct CDR3 sequences, roughly an eighth of which appear only once. The specimen was PBMCs, collected on the day of the yellow fever booster vaccination. The receptors were sampled from a man aged 25-45 years who received the YFV17D yellow fever vaccine. The CDR3 runs from the conserved cysteine through the conserved F or W. The order of the fields is clone size, D gene, V gene, J gene, CDR3 protein, CDR3 DNA. The D gene is left open where the match is weak. Clone size is shown for a subset of rows, as once, few, many or a class of expanded clone.

>.|.|TRBV5-1|TRBJ2-1
CASSVSGEELFF
TGCGCCAGCAGCGTCTCTGGGGAAGAGCTGTTCTTC
>.|TRBD2|TRBV12-3/TRBV12-4|TRBJ2-3
CASIPLAGVGDTQYF
TGTGCCAGCATCCCTCTAGCGGGAGTAGGTGATACGCAGTATTTT
>many|.|TRBV28|TRBJ2-2
CASSLTMRGWGTGELFF
TGTGCCAGCAGTTTAACGATGCGGGGCTGGGGCACCGGGGAGCTGTTTTTT
>.|.|TRBV30|TRBJ2-7
CAWSFTGPYEQYF
TGTGCCTGGAGTTTTACAGGGCCCTACGAGCAGTACTTC
>.|TRBD1|TRBV5-1|TRBJ2-3
CASSVSRQGRTDTQYF
TGCGCCAGCAGCGTATCCAGACAGGGGAGGACAGATACGCAGTATTTT
>few|.|TRBV7-9|TRBJ1-2
CASSAPSVRGGLGYTF
TGTGCCAGCAGCGCCCCCTCCGTCAGGGGCGGGTTAGGCTACACCTTC
>few|TRBD2|TRBV20-1|TRBJ2-7
CSARDHRGTSVNEQYF
TGCAGTGCTAGAGATCATAGGGGGACTAGCGTAAACGAGCAGTACTTC
>.|.|TRBV5-4|TRBJ2-3
CASSLITSSTDTQYF
TGTGCCAGCAGCTTGATTACATCTAGCACAGATACGCAGTATTTT
>few|.|TRBV7-2|TRBJ1-4
CASSLESEKLFF
TGTGCCAGCAGCTTGGAGTCCGAAAAACTGTTTTTT
>few|TRBD1|TRBV5-1|TRBJ1-2
CASSYDREVYGYTF
TGCGCCAGCAGCTACGACAGGGAGGTCTATGGCTACACCTTC
>few|.|TRBV28|TRBJ1-1
CASSLQQANTEAFF
TGTGCCAGCAGCCTTCAACAAGCGAACACTGAAGCTTTCTTT
>.|.|TRBV12-3/TRBV12-4|TRBJ1-6
CASSPGPYNSPLHF
TGTGCCAGCAGCCCGGGACCCTATAATTCACCCCTCCACTTT
>few|TRBD1|TRBV19|TRBJ2-5
CASTRSGQTETQYF
TGTGCCAGTACCCGCTCGGGACAGACAGAGACCCAGTACTTC
>few|TRBD2|TRBV27|TRBJ2-3
CASRRRLAGITDTQYF
TGTGCCAGCAGGCGGCGACTAGCGGGTATCACAGATACGCAGTATTTT
>few|TRBD1|TRBV7-2|TRBJ2-7
CASSHGTGGIYEQYF
TGTGCCAGCAGCCACGGGACAGGGGGCATATACGAGCAGTACTTC
>few|.|TRBV9|TRBJ2-6
CASRGEGANVLTF
TGTGCCAGCAGGGGGGAGGGGGCCAACGTCCTGACTTTC
>.|.|TRBV20-1|TRBJ2-6
CSARADRAASGANVLTF
TGCAGTGCTAGAGCCGACAGAGCCGCCTCTGGGGCCAACGTCCTGACTTTC
>many|TRBD1|TRBV7-7|TRBJ2-1
CASSPDRGNEQFF
TGTGCTAGCAGCCCCGACAGGGGCAATGAGCAGTTCTTC
>many|.|TRBV5-1|TRBJ2-4
CASSAAGEELYF
TGCGCCAGCAGCGCTGCAGGGGAGGAACTGTACTTC